A single sample is the source of the 25 T cell receptor beta chains below, sequenced in a study of blood T cell repertoires in COVID-19. Profiled with immunoSEQ multiplex PCR; TCRdb holds only in-frame clones, not every one. This table holds 110,000 to 150,000 clones, approximately 80% found once. Material for sequencing was peripheral blood. The receptor set was obtained from a human donor in a cohort sampled during active COVID-19.

V and J are TRBV19 and TRBJ1-6; TRBD1 matches at 9 bases. The CDR3 has 16 residues. J lost 2 bases, V lost 6 bases, and 5 bases had no gene match. CDR1 LNHDA and CDR2 SQIVND come from the germline V gene (reference sequence). The CDR3 DNA follows: TGTGCCAGTAGAGTCGGACAGGGGACCTATAATTCACCCCTCCACTTT. Translating gives CASRVGQGTYNSPLHF.

The CDR3 here is CASSQEGSQETQYF. The CDR3 coding sequence is TGTGCCAGCAGCCAAGAGGGGAGCCAAGAGACCCAGTACTTC. This chain uses TRBV3-1 (or the pseudogene TRBV3-2) with TRBJ2-5, with D perhaps TRBD2 (5 bases). V was shortened by 0 bases and J by 1 base, with 6 bases between the two germline ends. The CDR3 length is 14 residues. The germline gives CDR1 LGHDT, CDR2 YNNKEL (reference sequence).

The rearrangement links TRBV28 to TRBJ1-2; 10 bases fit TRBD1. The CDR3 is made up of 16 amino acids. CDR1 is MDHEN, CDR2 SYDVKM, per germline. Trimming at V came to 4 bases and at J to 8 bases, leaving 13 bases not matched to a gene. The CDR3 loop reads CASSSSPPTGGAGYTF. The CDR3 DNA reads as TGTGCCAGCAGTTCCTCCCCACCGACAGGGGGCGCGGGCTACACCTTC.

In the case of this clone: One end of the junction does not line up with germline, which may come from a read error. The chain links TRBV5-1 to TRBJ2-3; TRBD2 aligns across 9 bases. Germline V gene sequence: CDR1 SGHRS, CDR2 YFSETQ. This CDR3 is 14 amino acids long. DNA of the CDR3: TGCGCCAGCAGCGCCGGGACTAGCAGAGATACGCAGTATTTT. Translation gives CASSAGTSRDTQYF. Full variable domain (outside the CDR3, taken from reference TRBV5-1 and TRBJ2-3): KAGVTQTPRYLIKTRGQQVTLSCSPISGHRSVSWYQQTPGQGLQFLFEYFSETQRNKGNFPGRFSGRQFSNSRSEMNVSTLELGDSALYLCASSAGTSRDTQYFGPGTRLTVL.

The J gene is TRBJ2-7, the V gene TRBV6-2 or TRBV6-3; TRBD1 is a possible D gene (8 bases). The germline V gene has CDR1 MNHEY and CDR2 SVGEGT. The CDR3 has 14 amino acids. The V and J ends lost 5 bases and 1 base respectively, with 12 bases between them. CDR3 loop: CASSIQGGSYEQYF. The CDR3 DNA reads as TGTGCCAGCAGTATACAGGGGGGGTCCTACGAGCAGTACTTC.

The chain joins TRBV11-3 to TRBJ2-7; 8 nucleotides line up with TRBD2. The CDR3 sequence is 14 residues long. V shed 5 bases, J shed 6 bases, and the junction held 9 bases outside the gene matches. Germline CDR1 SGHNT, CDR2 YENEEA. CDR3 amino acids: CASSPPGGDSEQYF. The DNA of the CDR3 is TGTGCCAGCAGCCCCCCGGGGGGGGACTCCGAGCAGTACTTC.

CDR3 amino acids: CASSPRGLYGYTF. The CDR3 DNA reads TGTGCCAGCAGCCCCAGGGGGCTCTATGGCTACACCTTC. The rearrangement joins TRBV3-1 (or the pseudogene TRBV3-2) to TRBJ1-2, with 8 bases lining up with TRBD1. The V and J ends lost 4 bases and 4 bases, in that order; junction bases with no gene match: 2. Looked up from germline, CDR1 is LGHDT and CDR2 is YNNKEL (reference sequence). This CDR3 comprises 13 residues.

The chain carries TRBV5-6 and TRBJ2-7; D unclear. The CDR3 spans 14 residues. V dropped 4 bases and J dropped 7 bases, with 18 bases sitting between them. Germline CDR1 and CDR2: SGHDT and YYEEEE. The CDR3 DNA follows: TGTGCCAGCAGCCCGTCTCCGGCCTCTAGAGAGCAGTACTTC. Protein sequence: CASSPSPASREQYF.

The V gene is TRBV27, the J gene TRBJ1-3, with 7 bases fitting TRBD1. V shed 6 bases and J 2 bases; nucleotides not matched to a gene: 4. The CDR3 sequence is 14 residues long. CDR1 is MNHEY, CDR2 SMNVEV, per germline (reference sequence). The CDR3 is CASSLTGAGNTIYF. CDR3 coding DNA: TGTGCCAGCAGCCTTACAGGGGCTGGAAACACCATATATTTT.

This clone was seen once. This sequence joins TRBV6-1 and TRBJ1-6; tentative D call: TRBD1 (6 bases). Germline V lookup: CDR1 MNHNS, CDR2 SASEGT. The CDR3 runs 14 residues. V lost 2 bases to trimming and J lost 9 bases, with 11 bases between them. CDR3 in amino acids: CASSEIGGSSPLHF. CDR3 coding DNA: TGTGCCAGCAGTGAAATAGGGGGTAGTTCACCCCTCCACTTT.

This chain joins TRBV7-9 and TRBJ2-2, with a weak D call TRBD2 (6 bases). V lost 4 bases, J lost 4 bases, and 10 bases lay in between. The V gene's germline CDR1 is SEHNR and CDR2 FQNEAQ (reference sequence). The CDR3 totals 14 residues. CDR3 in amino acids: CASSSNSGTGELFF. The DNA for the CDR3 is TGTGCCAGCAGCTCCAATAGCGGCACCGGGGAGCTGTTTTTT.

This rearrangement joins TRBV27 to TRBJ1-6; 8 bases agree with TRBD1. The CDR3 is made up of 16 amino acids. Germline assignment: CDR1 MNHEY and CDR2 SMNVEV (reference sequence). With V trimmed by 2 bases and J by 11 bases, 11 bases remained unmatched. CDR3 sequence reads: CASSLLRRGPGPPLHF. The CDR3 DNA sequence: TGTGCCAGCAGTTTACTGCGCAGGGGGCCGGGTCCACCCCTCCACTTT.

The table lists this clone with a count of one. The chain recombines TRBV6-5 with TRBJ2-1; 10 nucleotides match TRBD2. CDR1 is MNHEY, CDR2 SVGAGI, per germline. V lost 7 bases and J lost 5; bases outside the gene matches: 5. The CDR3 is 14 residues long. The CDR3 DNA reads TGTGCCAGCACAAGGACTAGCGGAGACAATGAGCAGTTCTTC. Its protein is CASTRTSGDNEQFF.

The rearrangement links TRBV4-3 to TRBJ2-7, with 9 bases identical to TRBD1. The CDR3 runs to 15 residues. The germline gives CDR1 LGHNA, CDR2 YSLEER. The trim removed 2 bases at V and 9 bases at J, leaving 11 bases unmatched. CDR3 coding DNA: TGCGCCAGCAGCCAAACCCCGGGACAGGGTTTTGGGCAGTACTTC. It is translated as CASSQTPGQGFGQYF.

This sequence joins TRBV6-1 and TRBJ2-7, with 14 bases fitting TRBD2. V lost 4 bases and J lost 1; bases outside the gene matches: 3. Germline CDR1 and CDR2: MNHNS and SASEGT. This CDR3 has 16 amino acids. The CDR3 here is CASSAGLAGVSYEQYF. DNA of the CDR3: TGTGCCAGCAGTGCGGGACTAGCGGGAGTGTCCTACGAGCAGTACTTC.

This clone has a single count. The chain recombines TRBV20-1 with TRBJ2-7; 8 bases are a match to TRBD2. This CDR3 is 18 amino acids long. In germline, CDR1 is DFQATT, CDR2 SNEGSKA (reference sequence). The V gene end was trimmed by 3 bases and the J gene end by 3 bases; junction bases not matched to a gene: 19. This CDR3 reads CSASSPGGSGSRRYEQYF. The CDR3 region has the DNA TGCAGTGCTAGTAGCCCCGGGGGCAGCGGGAGTCGACGCTACGAGCAGTACTTC.

V usage is TRBV27 and J usage is TRBJ1-5; a possible D gene is TRBD1 (6 bases). Germline values: CDR1 MNHEY, CDR2 SMNVEV (reference sequence). CDR3 length equals 14 residues. Trimming left V 5 bases short and J 1 base short, with 9 bases between. The CDR3 region has the DNA TGTGCCAGCAGTCCAGGACAGAGCAATCAGCCCCAGCATTTT. It specifies CASSPGQSNQPQHF.

This chain connects TRBV20-1 to TRBJ2-2; TRBD2 matches at 7 bases. This CDR3 contains 14 residues. Germline CDR1 reads DFQATT; CDR2 reads SNEGSKA (reference sequence). With V trimmed by 3 bases and J by 6 bases, 7 bases remained unmatched. The CDR3 spells CSASPGGPPGELFF. The CDR3 nucleotides are TGCAGTGCTAGTCCGGGGGGACCTCCCGGGGAGCTGTTTTTT.

This chain joins TRBV28 and TRBJ1-5, with D uncertain. V was pared by 5 bases and J by 1 base, with 6 bases between. CDR1 and CDR2 (germline): MDHEN, SYDVKM. The CDR3 loop spans 13 amino acids. The DNA for the CDR3 is TGTGCCAGCAGTCCCGGGAGCAATCAGCCCCAGCATTTT. Translating it yields CASSPGSNQPQHF.

The chain links TRBV5-4 to TRBJ1-4, with 7 bases fitting TRBD1. CDR3 length: 14 amino acids. J was trimmed by 8 bases and V by 0 bases; bases with no gene match: 4. Germline-derived CDR1 and CDR2 are SGHNT and YYREEE (reference sequence). The CDR3 reads CASSLDNRGEKLFF. CDR3 DNA: TGTGCCAGCAGCTTGGATAACAGGGGCGAAAAACTGTTTTTT.

The CDR3 DNA is TGTGCCAGCAGCTCCAGCGTCTGGGCCAACGTCCTGACTTTC. Protein sequence: CASSSSVWANVLTF. This chain uses TRBV11-2 with TRBJ2-6; no clear D. V gave up 4 bases and J gave up 5 bases, with 9 bases separating them. Germline assignment: CDR1 SGHAT and CDR2 FQNNGV. This CDR3 contains 14 residues.

The CDR3: CASSQGVVSSYNEQFF. The CDR3 DNA follows: TGCGCCAGCAGCCAAGGAGTAGTGAGCTCCTACAATGAGCAGTTCTTC. V gene TRBV4-3 combines with J gene TRBJ2-1; no clear D. The CDR3 totals 16 residues. V lost 1 base and J 0 bases, leaving 10 bases between the germline ends. From germline, CDR1 is LGHNA and CDR2 YSLEER.

This chain connects TRBV5-1 to TRBJ2-5, with 12 bases identical to TRBD2. The CDR3 length is 16 residues. Germline V CDR1 and CDR2: SGHRS, YFSETQ. J lost 4 bases, V lost 0 bases, and 4 bases had no gene match. The CDR3 sequence is CASSLGLAGVVETQYF. Written as DNA, the CDR3 is TGCGCCAGCAGCTTGGGACTAGCGGGAGTTGTAGAGACCCAGTACTTC.

The sample holds a few counts of this clone. The J gene is TRBJ2-7, the V gene TRBV19; TRBD1 might be the D (6 bases). CDR1 and CDR2 from the germline V gene are LNHDA and SQIVND (reference sequence). V was shortened by 4 bases and J by 6 bases, with 10 bases between the two germline ends. The CDR3 is 12 residues long. The CDR3 here is CASSTQGIEQYF. The CDR3 nucleotides read TGTGCCAGTAGTACCCAGGGGATCGAGCAGTACTTC. The whole variable domain, remainder taken from reference TRBV19 and TRBJ2-7, is DGGITQSPKYLFRKEGQNVTLSCEQNLNHDAMYWYRQDPGQGLRLIYYSQIVNDFQKGDIAEGYSVSREKKESFPLTVTSAQKNPTAFYLCASSTQGIEQYFGPGTRLTVT.

This clone showed up just a few times. This chain links TRBV5-1 with TRBJ2-2; 9 bases match TRBD2. J was trimmed by 0 bases and V by 0 bases; bases with no gene match: 0. Per the germline V gene, CDR1 is SGHRS and CDR2 is YFSETQ. This CDR3 contains 16 residues. The CDR3 DNA follows: TGCGCCAGCAGCTTGGGACTAGCGGCGAACACCGGGGAGCTGTTTTTT. Translating it yields CASSLGLAANTGELFF. The variable domain in full, completed from reference TRBV5-1 and TRBJ2-2, reads KAGVTQTPRYLIKTRGQQVTLSCSPISGHRSVSWYQQTPGQGLQFLFEYFSETQRNKGNFPGRFSGRQFSNSRSEMNVSTLELGDSALYLCASSLGLAANTGELFFGEGSRLTVL.